Listed here are 24 T cell receptor beta chains from one sample, sequenced in a study of OX40 agonist ivuxolimab in advanced cancers. Sequencing was performed with immunoSEQ multiplex PCR; in TCRdb, only in-frame clones are kept and a portion is missing. The table lists around 49,000 clones, more than 75% of them singletons. This specimen consisted of CD4+ or CD8+ T cells sorted from blood, obtained in a trial of the OX40 agonist ivuxolimab. The source is an adult with an advanced solid tumor such as melanoma, head and neck, liver or kidney cancer.

J is TRBJ1-1 and V is TRBV6-5; D call uncertain. There are 13 residues in the CDR3. The ends were cut back, 5 bases at V and 0 bases at J, with 7 bases in the middle. The germline CDR1 and CDR2 sequences are MNHEY and SVGAGI. CDR3 bases: TGTGCCAGCAGTGAAAACTTGAACACTGAAGCTTTCTTT. It yields the protein CASSENLNTEAFF.

The table lists this clone with a few counts. This rearrangement joins TRBV28 to TRBJ1-5, with 7 bases identical to TRBD1. The V gene's germline CDR1 is MDHEN and CDR2 SYDVKM. The CDR3 length is 15 residues. Losses at the gene ends were 5 bases for V and 5 bases for J; bases not matched to a gene: 9. This chain's CDR3 is CASSIPGGSYQPQHF. Written as DNA, the CDR3 is TGTGCCAGCAGTATTCCAGGGGGATCGTATCAGCCCCAGCATTTT.

The gene calls are TRBV9 and TRBJ2-5; D gene ambiguous. Deletions cut 0 bases from V and 1 base from J, with 10 bases between. The CDR3 has 15 amino acids. Germline CDR1 SGDLS, CDR2 YYNGEE. CDR3 region: CASSVVGVGQETQYF. The DNA for the CDR3 is TGTGCCAGCAGCGTAGTTGGGGTAGGCCAAGAGACCCAGTACTTC.

The V gene is TRBV4-3, the J gene TRBJ1-5, with 9 bases that match TRBD1. Trimming at V came to 3 bases and at J to 2 bases, leaving 2 bases not matched to a gene. CDR3 length: 15 residues. Looked up from germline, CDR1 is LGHNA and CDR2 is YSLEER. CDR3 amino acids: CASSQGQGGNQPQHF. The CDR3 DNA reads TGCGCCAGCAGCCAGGGACAGGGAGGCAATCAGCCCCAGCATTTT.

V gene TRBV7-9 combines with J gene TRBJ1-1; D possibly corresponds to TRBD1 (6 bases). V lost 5 bases and J 6 bases, leaving 19 bases between the germline ends. Germline loops: CDR1 SEHNR, CDR2 FQNEAQ (reference sequence). The CDR3 consists of 15 residues. CDR3 region: CASSPGDRGGPEAFF. The CDR3 DNA reads as TGTGCCAGCAGCCCGGGGGATAGAGGGGGGCCTGAAGCTTTCTTT.

This rearrangement joins TRBV7-2 to TRBJ1-2, with D maybe TRBD1 (6 bases). Trimming took off 11 bases at V and 2 bases at J, with 12 bases between the two ends. The CDR3 spans 12 residues. From germline, CDR1 is SGHTA and CDR2 FQGNSA. The CDR3 sequence is CAGGGLNYGYTF. DNA of the CDR3: TGTGCCGGAGGGGGTCTCAACTATGGCTACACCTTC.

This chain uses TRBV29-1 with TRBJ1-1; D not certain. V was clipped by 4 bases and J by 0 bases, with 9 bases between them. CDR3 size: 13 residues. Germline V gene lookup returns CDR1 SQVTM and CDR2 ANQGSEA. The CDR3 nucleotides read TGCAGCGTTGTCTTGGGGATGAACACTGAAGCTTTCTTT. This encodes CSVVLGMNTEAFF.

This chain uses TRBV15 with TRBJ1-2; no clear D. Germline lookup yields CDR1 LNHNV and CDR2 YYDKDF (reference sequence). V was shortened by 0 bases and J by 1 base, with 9 bases between the two germline ends. This CDR3 region has 15 residues. The CDR3 DNA is TGTGCCACCAGCAGAGATCGAACAGTTAACTATGGCTACACCTTC. Protein product: CATSRDRTVNYGYTF.

The chain employs TRBV9 and TRBJ2-7; the D is unclear. V was shortened by 3 bases and J by 3 bases, with 16 bases between the two germline ends. Germline CDR1 reads SGDLS; CDR2 reads YYNGEE. This CDR3 comprises 15 residues. The CDR3 region is CASSASDGNLYEQYF. CDR3 DNA: TGTGCCAGCAGCGCCTCTGACGGAAACCTCTACGAGCAGTACTTC.

V is TRBV19 and J is TRBJ1-5; D might be TRBD1 (6 bases). Trimming pared 7 bases from V and 9 bases from J, leaving 19 bases between. CDR3 size: 14 residues. Looked up from germline, CDR1 is LNHDA and CDR2 is SQIVND (reference sequence). CDR3 sequence (DNA): TGTGCCAGTACCCTTGGACAGCTAGAAGGGCCCCAGCATTTT. This translates into CASTLGQLEGPQHF.

This chain joins TRBV11-3 and TRBJ2-7; 9 bases match TRBD1. The CDR3 extends over 15 amino acids. The J segment lost 3 bases and the V segment lost 1 base, leaving 4 bases of the junction unmatched. Germline loops: CDR1 SGHNT, CDR2 YENEEA. The DNA of the CDR3 is TGTGCCAGCAGCTTAGTGTACAGGGGGCTCTACGAGCAGTACTTC. This codes for CASSLVYRGLYEQYF.

The V gene is TRBV7-2, the J gene TRBJ1-1; 9 positions match TRBD1. The CDR3 has 15 residues. The germline V gene encodes CDR1 SGHTA and CDR2 FQGNSA. Trimming at V came to 5 bases and at J to 5 bases, leaving 9 bases not matched to a gene. The CDR3 DNA sequence: TGTGCCAGCAGCGCAGAACAGGGGGCAGAAACTGAAGCTTTCTTT. It encodes CASSAEQGAETEAFF.

J is TRBJ2-4 and V is TRBV7-3; a possible D gene is TRBD2 (6 bases). The germline CDR1 and CDR2 sequences are SGHTA and FQGTGA. The V and J ends lost 1 base and 1 base respectively, with 11 bases between them. This CDR3 contains 16 residues. CDR3 DNA sequence: TGTGCCAGCAGCTTAATTCGGGGGACGGCCAAAAACATTCAGTACTTC. Its protein product is CASSLIRGTAKNIQYF. Using reference TRBV7-3 and TRBJ2-4 for the parts outside the CDR3, the full variable domain is GAGVSQTPSNKVTEKGKYVELRCDPISGHTALYWYRQSLGQGPEFLIYFQGTGAADDSGLPNDRFFAVRPEGSVSTLKIQRTERGDSAVYLCASSLIRGTAKNIQYFGAGTRLSVL.

For the CDR3, the DNA is TGTGCCAGCAGTTTAGTAGCAGGCGATGGCTACACCTTC. Translation gives CASSLVAGDGYTF. The chain joins TRBV27 to TRBJ1-2; no clear D. With 2 bases removed from V and 6 bases from J, the gap between germline ends came to 10 bases. Germline CDR1 MNHEY, CDR2 SMNVEV (reference sequence). This CDR3 has 13 residues.

V and J are TRBV19 and TRBJ1-3; D remains ambiguous. Trimming took off 2 bases at V and 3 bases at J, with 17 bases between the two ends. Germline lookup yields CDR1 LNHDA and CDR2 SQIVND (reference sequence). The CDR3 runs to 17 residues. CDR3 nucleotide sequence: TGTGCCAGTAGTATATGGGGAGCGATTAGCGGTGGAAACACCATATATTTT. Amino acid sequence: CASSIWGAISGGNTIYF. Complete variable domain (other parts from reference TRBV19 and TRBJ1-3): DGGITQSPKYLFRKEGQNVTLSCEQNLNHDAMYWYRQDPGQGLRLIYYSQIVNDFQKGDIAEGYSVSREKKESFPLTVTSAQKNPTAFYLCASSIWGAISGGNTIYFGEGSWLTVV.

V usage is TRBV4-2 and J usage is TRBJ2-7, with 10 nucleotides matching TRBD1. This CDR3 has 13 amino acids. CDR1 LGHNA and CDR2 YNFKEQ come from the germline V gene. With V trimmed by 4 bases and J by 6 bases, 3 bases remained unmatched. The CDR3 reads CASSRGQGVEQYF. The CDR3 nucleotides are TGTGCCAGCAGCCGTGGACAGGGGGTCGAGCAGTACTTC.

The CDR3 spells CSVKGTDNTGELFF. The CDR3 region has the DNA TGCAGCGTGAAAGGGACAGACAACACCGGGGAGCTGTTTTTT. The genes are TRBV29-1 and TRBJ2-2, with 7 bases identical to TRBD1. Germline values: CDR1 SQVTM, CDR2 ANQGSEA. The CDR3 is 14 amino acids. V lost 6 bases to trimming and J lost 2 bases; unmatched junction nucleotides: 6.

The chain has TRBV7-9 and TRBJ2-4; 7 bases are a match to TRBD1. The CDR3 runs to 18 residues. Germline CDR1 and CDR2: SEHNR and FQNEAQ (reference sequence). V dropped 4 bases and J dropped 0; count of bases not matched to a gene: 12. The CDR3 region is CASSSRDRNIGAKNIQYF. In DNA, the CDR3 is TGTGCCAGCAGCTCCCGGGACAGAAACATAGGAGCCAAAAACATTCAGTACTTC.

This chain joins TRBV2 and TRBJ1-2; D unclear. Trimming removed 9 bases at V and 2 bases at J, with 25 bases between. The CDR3 is 17 residues long. CDR1 and CDR2 (germline): SNHLY, FYNNEI. CDR3 in amino acids: CAREGDRTTRTNYGYTF. The CDR3 region has the DNA TGTGCCAGAGAGGGTGACCGTACCACCAGGACCAACTATGGCTACACCTTC. Combining the CDR3 with reference TRBV2 and TRBJ1-2 gives the whole variable domain EPEVTQTPSHQVTQMGQEVILRCVPISNHLYFYWYRQILGQKVEFLVSFYNNEISEKSEIFDDQFSVERPDGSNFTLKIRSTKLEDSAMYFCAREGDRTTRTNYGYTFGSGTRLTVV.

This clone is classed as medium-sized. V gene TRBV5-1 combines with J gene TRBJ1-1; TRBD1 aligns across 7 bases. This CDR3 contains 15 residues. CDR1 is SGHRS and CDR2 is YFSETQ in the germline V gene. Trimming removed 3 bases from V and 0 bases from J; junction bases left unmatched: 5. The CDR3 region is CASSWGDSMNTEAFF. The CDR3 DNA reads TGCGCCAGCAGCTGGGGGGACAGCATGAACACTGAAGCTTTCTTT.

The rearrangement links TRBV4-3 to TRBJ1-2; D remains unclear. The V and J ends lost 0 bases and 8 bases respectively, with 19 bases between them. From germline, CDR1 is LGHNA and CDR2 YSLEER. The CDR3 runs to 16 residues. The CDR3 DNA is TGCGCCAGCAGCCAAGATCGTGGGCATCGAGGTCAGGGCTACACCTTC. It yields the protein CASSQDRGHRGQGYTF.

The chain is built from TRBV9 and TRBJ2-3, with D perhaps TRBD2 (7 bases). Germline values: CDR1 SGDLS, CDR2 YYNGEE. Trimming removed 4 bases at V and 6 bases at J, with 12 bases between. This CDR3 region has 13 residues. CDR3 in amino acids: CASSRGGVDTQYF. As DNA, the CDR3 is TGTGCCAGCAGCAGGGGGGGCGTCGATACGCAGTATTTT.

The rearrangement joins TRBV7-9 to TRBJ2-1; 7 positions agree with TRBD1. The V gene end was trimmed by 5 bases and the J gene end by 4 bases; junction bases not matched to a gene: 8. Germline V lookup: CDR1 SEHNR, CDR2 FQNEAQ (reference sequence). This CDR3 has 15 residues. The CDR3 loop is CASSHRDRPYNEQFF. The CDR3 DNA reads as TGTGCCAGCAGCCACCGGGACAGACCTTACAATGAGCAGTTCTTC.

The V call is TRBV10-3, the J call TRBJ1-2; perhaps TRBD1 as D (5 bases). CDR1 ENHRY and CDR2 SYGVKD come from the germline V gene. The V end lost 6 bases, the J end lost 3 bases, and 23 bases lay between the germline ends. CDR3 size: 17 residues. The CDR3 bases are TGTGCCATCAGGGAGGAGGTCTTTAAGGGGCGAGACTATGGCTACACCTTC. Amino acids: CAIREEVFKGRDYGYTF.